Included here is one T cell receptor (beta chain) sequence, with context. Antigen specificity is unknown. The CDR3 is made up of 15 amino acids. Germline V lookup: CDR1 LGHNA, CDR2 YNFKEQ. V was clipped by 4 bases and J by 2 bases; unmatched bases: 6. The data stem from a study of T cell repertoires in cytomegalovirus infection. The study's findings and limits: Cumulative public TCR beta family frequency identified CMV carriers with the relevant HLA.

Each CDR3 protein is one row after TCRdb ran MiXCR on the reads. The sample lists about 400,000 distinct CDR3 sequences; about a sixth were seen once. The material sequenced was PBMCs. The TCR comes from a human donor in good health (CMV status not recorded). Some clones in this sample may be carry-over from other donors' samples. The J gene is TRBJ2-5, the V gene TRBV4-2, with 8 nucleotides matching TRBD1. CDR3 sequence: CASSRGGQAQETQYF. In DNA form, the CDR3 reads TGTGCCAGCAGCCGAGGGGGACAGGCGCAAGAGACCCAGTACTTC.